Following are 4 T cell receptor beta chains from one sample sequenced in a study of T cell responses to AZD1222 COVID-19 vaccine. Sequencing was performed with immunoSEQ multiplex PCR; in TCRdb, only in-frame clones are kept and a portion is missing. The data hold approximately 120,000 clones, with 70% to 90% observed a single time. Sample: peripheral blood, taken 28 days after the second AZD1222 dose. All receptors come from an adult who received the AZD1222 COVID-19 vaccine.

The J gene is TRBJ1-5, the V gene TRBV5-5, with D unclear. V shed 4 bases and J shed 6 bases, with 20 bases lying between them. Germline V gives CDR1 SGHKS, CDR2 YYEKEE (reference sequence). This CDR3 has 16 amino acids. The CDR3 DNA follows: TGTGCCAGCAGCCCATATGACTTGGGGTCGGGTCAGCCCCAGCATTTT. This encodes CASSPYDLGSGQPQHF.

This chain joins TRBV4-1 and TRBJ1-3; D is ambiguous. The V gene's germline CDR1 is MGHRA and CDR2 YSYEKL. The CDR3 extends over 14 amino acids. Trimming removed 3 bases at V and 8 bases at J, with 14 bases between. The CDR3 region has the DNA TGCGCCAGCAGCCAGAGGACCCACGGGCACACCATATATTTT. Translated, it gives CASSQRTHGHTIYF.

The chain links TRBV29-1 to TRBJ1-2; D might be TRBD1 (5 bases). This CDR3 has 13 amino acids. From germline, CDR1 is SQVTM and CDR2 ANQGSEA. Trimming stripped 4 bases from V and 4 bases from J, with 13 bases between. Here the CDR3 DNA reads TGCAGCGTTGGGGGGGGACCTTCCTATGGCTACACCTTC. This translates into CSVGGGPSYGYTF.

The chain links TRBV24-1 to TRBJ2-3; D is uncertain. This CDR3 has 14 amino acids. Trimming removed 4 bases from V and 5 bases from J, with 12 bases in between. Germline CDR1 reads KGHDR; CDR2 reads SFDVKD. DNA for the CDR3: TGTGCCACCAGTGACCCCAGAGGTGGAGATACGCAGTATTTT. Translated: CATSDPRGGDTQYF.